The source of this T cell receptor beta chain is a study of blood T cell repertoires in COVID-19. Measured with immunoSEQ multiplex PCR; TCRdb has only the in-frame clones, and not every one. The top ten hold over 8.5% of the sample, which has over 250,000 clones, about four fifths seen once. The CDR3 has 12 residues. CDR1 SGHDT and CDR2 YYEEEE come from the germline V gene. V gave up 2 bases and J gave up 4 bases, with 7 bases separating them. Sequenced material: peripheral blood. The receptor's source is a woman aged 45-65 years who had recovered from COVID-19. The J gene is TRBJ2-7, the V gene TRBV5-6; TRBD1 might be the D (5 bases). CDR3 in DNA: TGTGCCAGCAGCTTAGGACATTACGAGCAGTACTTC. Its protein is CASSLGHYEQYF.